Listed here is a single TCR beta chain. Its antigen is not known. The data are from a study of long-term antiretroviral therapy in people with HIV. Points from the study as a whole: Once patients were on ART, diversity went higher but still fell short of transplant donor controls. Repertoire composition at all time points was dominated by clones that had expanded before ART.

Survey-level immunoSEQ v3.0 assays were run. Some clones are missing from TCRdb's copy, which holds only in-frame ones; the method was immunoSEQ multiplex PCR. The profile shows 33,000 or so clones, around four fifths of them singletons. In each sample, roughly 0.95-10 million cryopreserved PBMC were present before DNA extraction. Germline assignment: CDR1 LNHDA and CDR2 SQIVND (reference sequence). This CDR3 has 14 amino acids. Trimming took 5 bases from V and 0 from J, leaving 8 bases between them. This receptor was identified in a man between 18 and 35 years old with HIV. This chain joins TRBV19 and TRBJ2-4; D remains ambiguous. Sequenced here: unsorted PBMCs, sampled 0.3 years after starting antiretroviral therapy. The CDR3 bases are TGTGCCAGTAGTCCAGAGATAGCCAAAAACATTCAGTACTTC. It translates to CASSPEIAKNIQYF.